This entry lists 10 T cell receptor beta chains sequenced from one sample in a study of blood T cells in healthy people across ages. A second PCR, run for roughly 7 to 11 cycles, used a sample-barcoded 5' primer plus a J-beta primer mix. Using its own MiXCR run on the 5' RACE reads, TCRdb lists one record per CDR3 protein. Of about 290,000 distinct CDR3 sequences listed, less than 30% are singletons. What was sequenced was blood. These receptors all come from a woman aged 70 to 79 in good health.

The chain is built from TRBV20-1 and TRBJ1-6; 9 nucleotides line up with TRBD1. J was trimmed by 4 bases and V by 3 bases; bases with no gene match: 7. Germline assignment: CDR1 DFQATT and CDR2 SNEGSKA (reference sequence). This CDR3 spans 16 amino acids. The CDR3 DNA sequence: TGCAGTGCTAGGGACAGGGGAGGGATTTATAATTCACCCCTCCACTTT. This gives the protein CSARDRGGIYNSPLHF.

This chain connects TRBV25-1 to TRBJ2-3; 8 bases agree with TRBD2. Germline V gives CDR1 MGHDK, CDR2 SYGVNS. V shed 6 bases and J 0 bases; nucleotides not matched to a gene: 2. The CDR3 loop spans 14 amino acids. For the CDR3, the DNA is TGTGCCAGCAGAGCGGGGGCGAGCACAGATACGCAGTATTTT. Translation: CASRAGASTDTQYF.

There are a few counts of this clonotype. Mismatch with germline at one junction end may stem from a read error. The chain has TRBV29-1 and TRBJ1-4; D remains ambiguous. The length of the CDR3 is 15 residues. The germline CDR1 and CDR2 sequences are SQVTM and ANQGSEA. Written as DNA, the CDR3 is TGCAGCGTCGAAGGGTATGGCGGATCGAATGAAAAACTGTTTTTT. Protein product: CSVEGYGGSNEKLFF.

This sequence joins TRBV13 and TRBJ2-7; possibly TRBD2 for D (6 bases). The CDR3 loop spans 17 amino acids. CDR1 is PRHDT, CDR2 FYEKMQ, per germline (reference sequence). Trimming stripped 5 bases from V and 3 bases from J, with 23 bases between. CDR3 protein: CASSLPIQGGKDYEQYF. CDR3 sequence (DNA): TGTGCCAGCAGCCTACCAATCCAGGGCGGGAAGGACTACGAGCAGTACTTC.

Many counts were recorded for this clonotype. V and J are TRBV5-1 and TRBJ1-2; 9 bases match TRBD1. The CDR3 runs to 14 residues. CDR1 and CDR2 from the germline V gene are SGHRS and YFSETQ. V lost 4 bases and J lost 8; bases outside the gene matches: 9. The CDR3 region has the DNA TGCGCCAGCAGCACCGGACAGGGGCCTTCGGGCTACACCTTC. This translates into CASSTGQGPSGYTF.

The gene calls are TRBV27 and TRBJ2-2; tentatively, D is TRBD1 (5 bases). The germline CDR1 and CDR2 sequences are MNHEY and SMNVEV (reference sequence). The ends were cut back, 2 bases at V and 2 bases at J, with 9 bases in the middle. The CDR3 contains 15 residues. The DNA of the CDR3 is TGTGCCAGCAGTTTAAGGGGCCAAAACACCGGGGAGCTGTTTTTT. Its protein is CASSLRGQNTGELFF.

This clonotype was counted a few times. The rearrangement links TRBV2 to TRBJ2-6, with 8 bases lining up with TRBD1. CDR3 size: 19 residues. The germline CDR1 and CDR2 sequences are SNHLY and FYNNEI. The junction had 10 bases not matched to a gene; V was cut back by 3 bases and J by 0 bases. The CDR3 here is CASSDLPGQETSGANVLTF. In DNA, the CDR3 is TGTGCCAGCAGTGATCTACCGGGACAGGAAACCTCTGGGGCCAACGTCCTGACTTTC.

This clonotype was recorded a few times. The chain employs TRBV4-1 and TRBJ1-1; the D is unclear. V lost 1 base, J lost 3 bases, and 12 bases lay in between. The length of the CDR3 is 15 residues. Germline CDR1 reads MGHRA; CDR2 reads YSYEKL. CDR3 loop: CASSQVGPVDTEAFF. In nucleotides, the CDR3 is TGCGCCAGCAGCCAAGTTGGACCAGTTGACACTGAAGCTTTCTTT.

This clonotype has a single count. The gene calls are TRBV12-3 or TRBV12-4 and TRBJ2-5; D call uncertain. The DNA end favors TRBJ2-1, so the J call may be wrong. The CDR3 runs to 14 residues. The DNA of the CDR3 is TGTGCCAGCAGGGGCCCCGACGTGGGTAATGAGCAGTTCTTC. This encodes CASRGPDVGNEQFF.

The chain is built from TRBV28 and TRBJ1-5; D unclear. Germline lookup yields CDR1 MDHEN and CDR2 SYDVKM. The CDR3 sequence is 13 residues long. The CDR3 nucleotides are TGTGCATGCGGAGGGCATAGCAATCAGCCCCAGCATTTT. It encodes CACGGHSNQPQHF.